These T cell receptor beta chains were read from a single sample in a study of CD8 T cells in ankylosing spondylitis. TCRdb ran MiXCR on the 5' RACE reads and lists one entry per CDR3 protein. Of about 540,000 distinct CDR3 sequences in the sample, roughly 12% were seen once. Material: blood, either unsorted or a sorted T cell fraction (not recorded which). Every receptor here comes from a male donor with ankylosing spondylitis. Each CDR3 is given without its conserved first and last residue. Rows give clone size only sometimes, using once, few, many, or a class for an expanded clone.

j_call	v_call	clone_size	cdr3_aa
TRBJ2-1	TRBV5-1	many	ASSLGEGSYNEQF
TRBJ1-1	TRBV2	-	ASSEDTYTEAF
TRBJ2-1	TRBV27	few	ASSPKTGLDYNEQF
TRBJ2-7	TRBV20-1	few	SASPSGYEQY
TRBJ2-4	TRBV12-3/TRBV12-4	few	ASSYGAKNIQY
TRBJ2-1	TRBV10-3	-	AIGRTSGSVDEQF
TRBJ1-5	TRBV19	-	ASSIRGTTQAEQPQH
TRBJ2-7	TRBV30	-	AWKDTYEQY
TRBJ2-3	TRBV27	few	ASSLAGRGTQY
TRBJ1-1	TRBV7-2	-	ASSPVGGIWNTEAF